This is a list of T cell receptor beta chains from one sample in a study of OX40 agonist ivuxolimab in advanced cancers. Profiled with immunoSEQ multiplex PCR; TCRdb holds only in-frame clones, not every one. This sample carries about 20,000 clones, just under 90% of them seen once, and the ten largest clones take around 25%. The sequencing used CD4+ or CD8+ T cells sorted from blood, collected in a trial of the OX40 agonist ivuxolimab. Every receptor here comes from an adult with an advanced solid tumor such as melanoma, head and neck, liver or kidney cancer. The CDR3 runs from the conserved cysteine through the conserved F or W. A D gene is named only where the DNA matches it firmly. Where a row states a size, it is once, few, many or the class of an expanded clone; other rows omit it.

- | TRBJ2-7 | TRBV5-1 | - | TGCGCCAGCAGCTTCCGGCCTCCGGGACAACGGCTCGATTCCGAGCAGTACTTC | CASSFRPPGQRLDSEQYF
- | TRBJ2-7 | TRBV11-2 | TRBD2 | TGTGCCAGTCGGGGGGGGGCCCACGAGCAGTACTTC | CASRGGAHEQYF
- | TRBJ2-6 | TRBV12-5 | - | TGTGCTAGTGGTTTGGTACAGTGGCAGCCTGGTTACTCTGGGGCCAACGTCCTGACTTTC | CASGLVQWQPGYSGANVLTF
few | TRBJ2-3 | TRBV5-6 | TRBD1 | TGTGCCAGCAGCTGGGACAGGACTCCGGATACGCAGTATTTT | CASSWDRTPDTQYF
- | TRBJ1-2 | TRBV4-3 | TRBD1 | TGCGCCAGCAGCCAAGAACAGGGGATACACTATGGCTACACCTTC | CASSQEQGIHYGYTF
- | TRBJ2-6 | TRBV10-3 | - | TGTGCCATCGGCAGGGCTGACGGGGCCAACGTCCTGACTTTC | CAIGRADGANVLTF
- | TRBJ1-1 | TRBV28 | - | TGTGCCAGCAGTTTCTTCGGTATCGAAGCTTTCTTT | CASSFFGIEAFF
- | TRBJ2-5 | TRBV9 | - | TGTGCCAGCAGCGTAGGGGAGTGGGGGATCCAAGAGACCCAGTACTTC | CASSVGEWGIQETQYF
- | TRBJ2-7 | TRBV28 | - | TGTGCCAGCAGTTCAGCCTACGAGCAGTACTTC | CASSSAYEQYF
once | TRBJ2-2 | TRBV6-5 | - | TGTGCCAGCAGTTGGACGATCGGGGAGAACACCGGGGAGCTGTTTTTT | CASSWTIGENTGELFF
- | TRBJ1-5 | TRBV9 | TRBD1 | TGTGCCAGCAGCTTTACAGGGGGCTATAATCAGCCCCAGCATTTT | CASSFTGGYNQPQHF
- | TRBJ2-2 | TRBV7-9 | - | TGTGCCAGCAGTTTGTATAACACCGGGGAGCTGTTTTTT | CASSLYNTGELFF
once | TRBJ1-1 | TRBV9 | - | TGTGCCAGCAGCCCATCGATACACAAAGGTCCGGAGAACACTGAAGCTTTCTTT | CASSPSIHKGPENTEAFF
- | TRBJ2-5 | TRBV2 | TRBD2 | TGTGCCAGCAGTCTCCAGCCGGGACTAGCGGGTCACAGGGGGGAGACCCAGTACTTC | CASSLQPGLAGHRGETQYF
- | TRBJ2-3 | TRBV7-3 | - | TGTGCCAGCAGCTTAACGGGGTACGCCACAGATACGCAGTATTTT | CASSLTGYATDTQYF
- | TRBJ1-1 | TRBV7-9 | - | TGTGCCAGCGCGGGGGCGGCCTTTTTGAACACTGAAGCTTTCTTT | CASAGAAFLNTEAFF
- | TRBJ2-7 | TRBV5-8 | - | TGTGCCAGCAGCCTGGGCAGGGGCTACTCCTACGAGCAGTACTTC | CASSLGRGYSYEQYF
- | TRBJ2-7 | TRBV28 | - | TGTGCCAGCAGTGTCAGGGTTTTGACCTACGAGCAGTACTTC | CASSVRVLTYEQYF
- | TRBJ2-1 | TRBV5-4 | - | TGTGCCAGCAGCACCCGAGTGGGGGGCCCTAGGAATGAGCAGTTCTTC | CASSTRVGGPRNEQFF
- | TRBJ1-4 | TRBV15 | - | TGTGCCACCAGCCGGCCCCGGTGGACTAATGAAAAACTGTTTTTT | CATSRPRWTNEKLFF
- | TRBJ1-5 | TRBV15 | - | TGTGCCACCAGCACAGAGAGGAGGCAGGGACCGACCTTAGGCAATCAGCCCCAGCATTTT | CATSTERRQGPTLGNQPQHF
- | TRBJ2-7 | TRBV13 | TRBD2 | TGTGCCAGCAGCTTGGCGGGAGGCGGATCCTACGAGCAGTACTTC | CASSLAGGGSYEQYF
- | TRBJ2-1 | TRBV6-4 | - | TGTGCCAGCAGTGACAGGGACTCCGGGGGCAATGAGCAGTTCTTC | CASSDRDSGGNEQFF
- | TRBJ1-5 | TRBV11-2 | - | TGTGCCAGCAGCTTAGCTGGAGGACACAGCAATCAGCCCCAGCATTTT | CASSLAGGHSNQPQHF
- | TRBJ2-7 | TRBV27 | - | TGTGCCAGCAGGACAATTCTCCCACCCTACGAGCAGTACTTC | CASRTILPPYEQYF
- | TRBJ2-7 | TRBV5-6 | TRBD2 | TGTGCCAGCAGCCCCGGGAGGGGTAAACACGAGCAGTACTTC | CASSPGRGKHEQYF
once | TRBJ2-7 | TRBV29-1 | - | TGCAGCGTTGGGCACCCGGACGGATCCTACGAGCAGTACTTC | CSVGHPDGSYEQYF
- | TRBJ2-6 | TRBV6-1 | - | TGTGCCAGCAGGGTCAGGGACTCTGGGGCCAACGTCCTGACTTTC | CASRVRDSGANVLTF
few | TRBJ1-5 | TRBV19 | - | TGTGCCAGTAGTATTTGGACCGAGGATCAGCCCCAGCATTTT | CASSIWTEDQPQHF
- | TRBJ2-7 | TRBV4-3 | - | TGCGCCAGCAGCCAAGGACGCGGCTCCTACGAGCAGTACTTC | CASSQGRGSYEQYF
- | TRBJ2-1 | TRBV10-1 | - | TGCGCCAGCGAAGACAGTTACAATGAGCAGTTCTTC | CASEDSYNEQFF
- | TRBJ2-7 | TRBV15 | TRBD2 | TGTGCCACCAGCAGAGATCGGGCAGGCCGGGGGGGGATGGGTGAGCAGTACTTC | CATSRDRAGRGGMGEQYF
- | TRBJ2-7 | TRBV4-3 | - | TGCGCCAGCAGCCCACTAGCTTCGAGCTCCTACGAGCAGTACTTC | CASSPLASSSYEQYF
- | TRBJ2-7 | TRBV6-6 | - | TGTGCCAGCAGTTACTCGTCCCCGTACGAGCAGTACTTC | CASSYSSPYEQYF
- | TRBJ1-2 | TRBV7-9 | - | TGTGCCAGCAGCTTAGCGCAAATAGAAATGGGCTACACCTTC | CASSLAQIEMGYTF
once | TRBJ2-2 | TRBV6-1 | TRBD1 | TGTGCCAGCTTTCCCGGGACAGCGGCGTCCGGGGAGCTGTTTTTT | CASFPGTAASGELFF
few | TRBJ2-2 | TRBV11-2 | - | TGTGCCAGCAGCCCCCTCGACACCGGGGAGCTGTTTTTT | CASSPLDTGELFF
- | TRBJ1-1 | TRBV6-1 | - | TGTGCCAGCAGTGTAGGAGGGACGGCTGAAGCTTTCTTT | CASSVGGTAEAFF
- | TRBJ1-1 | TRBV11-3 | - | TGTGCCAGCAGCCCTCTCTACAGATTGGGGAACACTGAAGCTTTCTTT | CASSPLYRLGNTEAFF
large | TRBJ1-5 | TRBV4-1 | - | TGCGCCAGCAGCCCCCCAGACAGCAATCAGCCCCAGCATTTT | CASSPPDSNQPQHF
- | TRBJ2-5 | TRBV19 | TRBD1 | TGTGCCAGTAGTTCGACAGGGTTGGAGACCCAGTACTTC | CASSSTGLETQYF